This TCR beta chain was sequenced during a study of CD8 T cells in Susac syndrome. V was clipped by 8 bases and J by 4 bases, with 8 bases between them. The germline gives CDR1 PRHDT, CDR2 FYEKMQ (reference sequence). The CDR3 has 11 amino acids. Random hexamers were used to reverse transcribe roughly 0.45 to 1 ug of RNA. TCRdb re-called the immunoSEQ multiplex PCR reads with MiXCR, one entry per CDR3 protein. The sample carries 150,000 or so distinct CDR3 sequences, 85% to 95% recorded once. Peripheral blood CD8+ and CD4+ T cells were profiled by TCR beta sequencing. What was sequenced was CD4+ T cells from PBMCs. The chain links TRBV13 to TRBJ1-1; D ambiguous. The receptor's source is a human donor with Susac syndrome. The CDR3 region has the DNA TGTGCCAGCGGCGTTAGCACTGAAGCTTTCTTT. Protein: CASGVSTEAFF.